A selection of T cell receptor beta chains follows, all from one sample in a study of CD8 T cells in Susac syndrome. One entry per CDR3 protein, called by TCRdb with MiXCR from the immunoSEQ multiplex PCR reads. The table includes 95,000 to 150,000 distinct CDR3 sequences, roughly 95% detected once. The sequenced sample was CD4+ T cells from PBMCs. These receptors originate from a human donor with Susac syndrome. Each CDR3 is given with its conserved first and last residue. The D gene is left open where the match is weak. Clone size is given for some rows only: seen once, a few or many times, or a class if the clone is expanded.

j_call: TRBJ2-5
clone_size: NA
v_call: TRBV6-5
cdr3_length: 15
d_call: TRBD2
cdr3_aa: CASSYSALAGETQYF
cdr3_nt: TGTGCCAGCAGTTACTCAGCGCTAGCGGGAGAGACCCAGTACTTC

j_call: TRBJ2-7
clone_size: once
v_call: TRBV12-3/TRBV12-4
cdr3_length: 15
d_call: TRBD2
cdr3_aa: CASSLWASGSYEQYF
cdr3_nt: TGTGCCAGCAGTTTATGGGCTAGCGGAAGTTACGAGCAGTACTTC

j_call: TRBJ2-1
clone_size: NA
v_call: TRBV20-1
cdr3_length: 16
d_call: TRBD1
cdr3_aa: CSARAFGTGVYNEQFF
cdr3_nt: TGCAGTGCTAGAGCCTTCGGGACAGGGGTTTACAATGAGCAGTTCTTC

j_call: TRBJ2-1
clone_size: NA
v_call: TRBV2
cdr3_length: 13
d_call: NA
cdr3_aa: CASSEAEADEQFF
cdr3_nt: TGTGCCAGCAGTGAAGCCGAAGCGGATGAGCAGTTCTTC

j_call: TRBJ2-5
clone_size: NA
v_call: TRBV28
cdr3_length: 15
d_call: TRBD2
cdr3_aa: CASSLRGAGQETQYF
cdr3_nt: TGTGCCAGCAGTTTAAGGGGAGCGGGGCAAGAGACCCAGTACTTC

j_call: TRBJ1-2
clone_size: NA
v_call: TRBV20-1
cdr3_length: 14
d_call: TRBD1
cdr3_aa: CSATRTGTNYGYTF
cdr3_nt: TGCAGTGCTACTAGGACAGGGACTAACTATGGCTACACCTTC

j_call: TRBJ2-5
clone_size: once
v_call: TRBV11-2
cdr3_length: 12
d_call: NA
cdr3_aa: CASSERPQTQYF
cdr3_nt: TGTGCCAGCAGCGAACGACCGCAGACCCAGTACTTC

j_call: TRBJ1-4
clone_size: NA
v_call: TRBV4-1
cdr3_length: 12
d_call: NA
cdr3_aa: CASSRDFEKLFF
cdr3_nt: TGCGCCAGCAGCCGGGACTTCGAAAAACTGTTTTTT

j_call: TRBJ2-1
clone_size: NA
v_call: TRBV7-8
cdr3_length: 17
d_call: TRBD2
cdr3_aa: CASSHSRGASGSNEQFF
cdr3_nt: TGTGCCAGCAGCCACTCCAGGGGGGCTAGCGGGAGTAATGAGCAGTTCTTC

j_call: TRBJ2-5
clone_size: NA
v_call: TRBV14
cdr3_length: 17
d_call: TRBD2
cdr3_aa: CASSPWTSGRGEETQYF
cdr3_nt: TGTGCCAGCAGCCCATGGACTAGCGGGAGGGGAGAAGAGACCCAGTACTTC

j_call: TRBJ2-6
clone_size: NA
v_call: TRBV30
cdr3_length: 16
d_call: TRBD1
cdr3_aa: CAWNRDRVPGANVLTF
cdr3_nt: TGTGCCTGGAATAGGGACAGGGTACCTGGGGCCAACGTCCTGACTTTC

j_call: TRBJ1-2
clone_size: NA
v_call: TRBV19
cdr3_length: 13
d_call: NA
cdr3_aa: CASSIGSGYGYTF
cdr3_nt: TGTGCCAGTAGTATTGGGTCCGGCTATGGCTACACCTTC

j_call: TRBJ2-5
clone_size: NA
v_call: TRBV29-1
cdr3_length: 13
d_call: NA
cdr3_aa: CSVGGALRETQYF
cdr3_nt: TGCAGCGTTGGGGGGGCCCTGCGAGAGACCCAGTACTTC

j_call: TRBJ2-1
clone_size: once
v_call: TRBV20-1
cdr3_length: 16
d_call: TRBD2
cdr3_aa: CSASSGRKWPYNEQFF
cdr3_nt: TGCAGTGCTAGTAGCGGGAGAAAATGGCCCTACAATGAGCAGTTCTTC

j_call: TRBJ2-1
clone_size: NA
v_call: TRBV5-1
cdr3_length: 16
d_call: TRBD2
cdr3_aa: CASSFTSGRGHNEQFF
cdr3_nt: TGCGCCAGCAGCTTTACTAGCGGGAGAGGACACAATGAGCAGTTCTTC

j_call: TRBJ1-5
clone_size: NA
v_call: TRBV29-1
cdr3_length: 13
d_call: TRBD1
cdr3_aa: CSVRQGSNQPQHF
cdr3_nt: TGCAGCGTCCGACAGGGTAGCAATCAGCCCCAGCATTTT

j_call: TRBJ2-2
clone_size: NA
v_call: TRBV2
cdr3_length: 16
d_call: TRBD2
cdr3_aa: CASSGTSGRASGELFF
cdr3_nt: TGTGCCAGCAGTGGGACTAGCGGGAGGGCCAGCGGGGAGCTGTTTTTT

j_call: TRBJ2-7
clone_size: NA
v_call: TRBV20-1
cdr3_length: 13
d_call: TRBD2
cdr3_aa: CSADSGASYEQYF
cdr3_nt: TGCAGTGCCGATAGCGGGGCCTCCTACGAGCAGTACTTC

j_call: TRBJ2-5
clone_size: NA
v_call: TRBV19
cdr3_length: 13
d_call: TRBD1
cdr3_aa: CASARDSQETQYF
cdr3_nt: TGTGCCAGCGCGAGGGACAGCCAAGAGACCCAGTACTTC

j_call: TRBJ1-5
clone_size: NA
v_call: TRBV6-2/TRBV6-3
cdr3_length: 14
d_call: NA
cdr3_aa: CASSSEGGNQPQHF
cdr3_nt: TGTGCCAGCAGCTCTGAGGGGGGCAATCAGCCCCAGCATTTT

j_call: TRBJ2-2
clone_size: NA
v_call: TRBV4-2
cdr3_length: 13
d_call: NA
cdr3_aa: CASSQGNTGELFF
cdr3_nt: TGTGCCAGCAGCCAGGGTAACACCGGGGAGCTGTTTTTT

j_call: TRBJ2-2
clone_size: NA
v_call: TRBV12-3/TRBV12-4
cdr3_length: 13
d_call: NA
cdr3_aa: CASGTPGTGELFF
cdr3_nt: TGTGCCTCCGGGACTCCTGGGACCGGGGAGCTGTTTTTT

j_call: TRBJ2-4
clone_size: NA
v_call: TRBV5-1
cdr3_length: 14
d_call: TRBD2
cdr3_aa: CASSWGGAKNIQYF
cdr3_nt: TGCGCCAGCAGCTGGGGGGGGGCCAAAAACATTCAGTACTTC

j_call: TRBJ2-5
clone_size: NA
v_call: TRBV5-1
cdr3_length: 15
d_call: NA
cdr3_aa: CASSPPGDARETQYF
cdr3_nt: TGCGCCAGCAGTCCGCCCGGGGACGCAAGGGAGACCCAGTACTTC